This TCR beta chain was sequenced for a study of blood T cell repertoires in COVID-19. Study as a whole: Acute-phase and convalescent COVID-19 samples originated in the United States, Italy and Spain. The cDNA or gDNA used as material had been derived from T cells, B-cell-depleted T cells, or PBMCs.

The authors' processing: Reference gene primer amplification gave estimated nucleated cell counts. Profiling relied on immunoSEQ multiplex PCR, and the TCRdb table lists in-frame clones only, not all of them. V, J and clone size reflect that table, while D and trimming were determined from the DNA. Of fewer than 250,000 clones in the sample, under 80% were seen once. The CDR3 is 13 amino acids. V lost 6 bases, J lost 4 bases, and 12 bases lay in between. Germline CDR1 is SGHTA and CDR2 is FQGNSA. The sequencing input was peripheral blood. The source of this sequence is a woman aged 45 to 65 with acute or convalescent COVID-19. The chain links TRBV7-2 to TRBJ1-1; possible D gene TRBD1, 5 bases. DNA for the CDR3: TGTGCCAGCAGTTCAAGGGGTGGCACTGAAGCTTTCTTT. This translates into CASSSRGGTEAFF. Complete variable domain (other parts from reference TRBV7-2 and TRBJ1-1): GAGVSQSPSNKVTEKGKDVELRCDPISGHTALYWYRQSLGQGLEFLIYFQGNSAPDKSGLPSDRFSAERTGGSVSTLTIQRTQQEDSAVYLCASSSRGGTEAFFGQGTRLTVV.